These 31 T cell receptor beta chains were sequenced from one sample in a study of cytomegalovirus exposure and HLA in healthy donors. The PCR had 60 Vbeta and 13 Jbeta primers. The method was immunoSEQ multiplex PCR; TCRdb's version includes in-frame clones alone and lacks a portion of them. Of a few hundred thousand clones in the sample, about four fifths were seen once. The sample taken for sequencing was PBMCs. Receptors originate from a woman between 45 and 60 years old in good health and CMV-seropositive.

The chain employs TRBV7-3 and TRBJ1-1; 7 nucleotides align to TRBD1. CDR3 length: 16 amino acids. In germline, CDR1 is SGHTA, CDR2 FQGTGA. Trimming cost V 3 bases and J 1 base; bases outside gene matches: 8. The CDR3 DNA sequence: TGTGCCAGCAGCTTCGACAGGGCTGGGGCGAACACTGAAGCTTTCTTT. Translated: CASSFDRAGANTEAFF.

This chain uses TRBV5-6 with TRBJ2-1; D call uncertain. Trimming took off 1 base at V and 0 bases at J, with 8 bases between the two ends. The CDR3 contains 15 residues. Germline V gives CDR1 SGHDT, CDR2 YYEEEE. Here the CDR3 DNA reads TGTGCCAGCAGCTTGACAGTACGCTCCTACAATGAGCAGTTCTTC. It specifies CASSLTVRSYNEQFF.

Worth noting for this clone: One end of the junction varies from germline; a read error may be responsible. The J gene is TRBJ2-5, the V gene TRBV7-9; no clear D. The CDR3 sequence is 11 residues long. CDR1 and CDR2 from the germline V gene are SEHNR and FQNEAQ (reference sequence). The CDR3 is CSSSPRETQYF. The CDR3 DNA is TGTTCCAGCAGCCCGAGGGAGACCCAGTACTTC.

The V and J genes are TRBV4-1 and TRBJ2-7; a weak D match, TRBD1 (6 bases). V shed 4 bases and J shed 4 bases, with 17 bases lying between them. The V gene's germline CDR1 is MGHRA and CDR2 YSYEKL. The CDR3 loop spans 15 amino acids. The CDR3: CASSLILNREYEQYF. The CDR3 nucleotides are TGCGCCAGCAGCCTTATATTAAACAGGGAGTACGAGCAGTACTTC.

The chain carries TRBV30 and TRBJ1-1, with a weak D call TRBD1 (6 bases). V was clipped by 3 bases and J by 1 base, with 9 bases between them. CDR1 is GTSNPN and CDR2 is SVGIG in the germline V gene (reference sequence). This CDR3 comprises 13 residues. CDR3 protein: CAWRGQRNTEAFF. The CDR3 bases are TGTGCCTGGAGAGGACAGAGGAACACTGAAGCTTTCTTT.

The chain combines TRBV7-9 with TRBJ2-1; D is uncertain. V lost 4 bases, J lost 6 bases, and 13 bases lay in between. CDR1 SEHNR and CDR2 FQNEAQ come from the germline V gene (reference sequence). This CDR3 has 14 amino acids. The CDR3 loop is CASSSFLSGNEQFF. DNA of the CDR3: TGTGCCAGCAGCTCGTTCCTATCAGGCAATGAGCAGTTCTTC.

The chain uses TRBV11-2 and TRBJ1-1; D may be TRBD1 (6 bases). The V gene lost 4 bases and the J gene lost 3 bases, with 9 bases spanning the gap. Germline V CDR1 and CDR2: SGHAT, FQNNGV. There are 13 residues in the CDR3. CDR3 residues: CASSYRDDTEAFF. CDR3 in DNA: TGTGCCAGCAGCTACAGGGACGACACTGAAGCTTTCTTT.

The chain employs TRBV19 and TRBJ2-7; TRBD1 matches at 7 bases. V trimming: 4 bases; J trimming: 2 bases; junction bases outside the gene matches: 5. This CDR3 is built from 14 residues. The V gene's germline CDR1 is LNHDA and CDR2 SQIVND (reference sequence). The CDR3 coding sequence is TGTGCCAGTAGTACGACAACAGGGGCCTACGAGCAGTACTTC. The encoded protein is CASSTTTGAYEQYF.

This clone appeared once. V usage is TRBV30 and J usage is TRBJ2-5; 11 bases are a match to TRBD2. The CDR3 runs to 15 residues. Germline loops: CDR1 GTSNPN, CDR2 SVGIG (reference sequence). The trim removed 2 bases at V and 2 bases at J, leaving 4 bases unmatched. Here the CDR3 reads CAWSSSGGIQETQYF. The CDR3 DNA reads TGTGCCTGGAGTTCTAGCGGGGGGATTCAAGAGACCCAGTACTTC.

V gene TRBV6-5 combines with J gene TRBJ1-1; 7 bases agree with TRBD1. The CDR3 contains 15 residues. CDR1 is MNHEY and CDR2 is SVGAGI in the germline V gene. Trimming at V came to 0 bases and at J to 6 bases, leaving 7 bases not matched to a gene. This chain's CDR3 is CASSYSNRGSSEAFF. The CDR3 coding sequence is TGTGCCAGCAGTTACTCGAACAGGGGCTCTTCTGAAGCTTTCTTT.

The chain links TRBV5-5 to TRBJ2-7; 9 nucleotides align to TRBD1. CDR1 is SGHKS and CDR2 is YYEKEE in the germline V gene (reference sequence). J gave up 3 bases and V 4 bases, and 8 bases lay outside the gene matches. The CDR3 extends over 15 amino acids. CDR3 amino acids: CASSRPGQGSYEQYF. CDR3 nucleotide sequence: TGTGCCAGCAGCCGTCCGGGACAGGGTAGCTACGAGCAGTACTTC.

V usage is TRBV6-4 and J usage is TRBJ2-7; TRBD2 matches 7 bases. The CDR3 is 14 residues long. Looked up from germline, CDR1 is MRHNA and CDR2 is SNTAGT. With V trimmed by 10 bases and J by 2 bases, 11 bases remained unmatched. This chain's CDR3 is CAIPSGLEAYEQYF. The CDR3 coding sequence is TGTGCCATTCCTTCCGGACTAGAGGCCTACGAGCAGTACTTC.

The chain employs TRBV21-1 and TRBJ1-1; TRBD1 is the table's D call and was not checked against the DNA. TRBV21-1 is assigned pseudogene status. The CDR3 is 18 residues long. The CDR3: CASSKATGSFPRPTEAFF. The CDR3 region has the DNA TGTGCCAGCAGCAAAGCCACAGGGTCCTTCCCCCGGCCCACTGAAGCTTTCTTT.

CDR3 in amino acids: CASSTIGSLTYNSPLHF. The CDR3 coding sequence is TGTGCCAGCAGCACTATTGGTTCTCTCACCTATAATTCACCCCTCCACTTT. The rearrangement uses TRBV7-9 and TRBJ1-6; D not certain. CDR3 length: 17 residues. Trimming pared 5 bases from V and 2 bases from J, leaving 16 bases between. Germline values: CDR1 SEHNR, CDR2 FQNEAQ (reference sequence).

The CDR3 DNA follows: TGTGCCAGCAGACCCGGCAGGGGAACTGAAGCTTTCTTT. Its protein product is CASRPGRGTEAFF. V is TRBV6-5 and J is TRBJ1-1; possibly TRBD1 for D (6 bases). The CDR3 covers 13 residues. Germline values: CDR1 MNHEY, CDR2 SVGAGI. Trimming took 6 bases from V and 5 from J, leaving 13 bases between them.

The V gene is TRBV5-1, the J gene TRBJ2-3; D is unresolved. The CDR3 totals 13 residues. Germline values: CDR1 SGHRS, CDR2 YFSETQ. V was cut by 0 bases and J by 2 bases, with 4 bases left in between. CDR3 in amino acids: CASSLAYTDTQYF. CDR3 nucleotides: TGCGCCAGCAGCTTGGCCTACACAGATACGCAGTATTTT.

Here the CDR3 DNA reads TGCGCCAGCAGCTGGAACCGGGGTCCTAATGAAAAACTGTTTTTT. It specifies CASSWNRGPNEKLFF. The J gene is TRBJ1-4, the V gene TRBV5-1; D gene ambiguous. CDR1 SGHRS and CDR2 YFSETQ come from the germline V gene. The V and J ends lost 3 bases and 3 bases respectively, with 12 bases between them. CDR3 length: 15 amino acids.

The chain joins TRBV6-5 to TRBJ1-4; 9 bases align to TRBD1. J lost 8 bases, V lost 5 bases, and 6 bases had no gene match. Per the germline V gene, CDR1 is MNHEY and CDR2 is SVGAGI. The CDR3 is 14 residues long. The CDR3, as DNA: TGTGCCAGCAGTCCTGACAGGGGGAGAGAAAAACTGTTTTTT. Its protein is CASSPDRGREKLFF.

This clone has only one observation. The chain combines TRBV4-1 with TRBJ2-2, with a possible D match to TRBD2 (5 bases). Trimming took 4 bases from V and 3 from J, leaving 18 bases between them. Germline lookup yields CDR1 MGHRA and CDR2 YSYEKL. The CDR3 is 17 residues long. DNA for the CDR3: TGCGCCAGCAGCCCTGGGGAGCTGGCGCAGGACACCGGGGAGCTGTTTTTT. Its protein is CASSPGELAQDTGELFF.

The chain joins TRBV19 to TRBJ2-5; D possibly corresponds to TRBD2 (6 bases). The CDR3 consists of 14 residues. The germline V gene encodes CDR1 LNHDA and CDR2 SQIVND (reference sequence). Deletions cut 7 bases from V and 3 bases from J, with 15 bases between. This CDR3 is CASNPRGGEETQYF. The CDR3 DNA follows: TGTGCCAGTAACCCGAGAGGAGGGGAAGAGACCCAGTACTTC.

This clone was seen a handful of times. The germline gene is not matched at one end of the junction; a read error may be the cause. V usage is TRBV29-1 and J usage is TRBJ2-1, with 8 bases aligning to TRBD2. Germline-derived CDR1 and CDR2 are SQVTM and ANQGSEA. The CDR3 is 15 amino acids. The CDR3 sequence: CSVEVAGRDHGEQFF. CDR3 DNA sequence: TGCAGCGTAGAAGTAGCGGGGCGGGATCATGGTGAGCAGTTCTTC.

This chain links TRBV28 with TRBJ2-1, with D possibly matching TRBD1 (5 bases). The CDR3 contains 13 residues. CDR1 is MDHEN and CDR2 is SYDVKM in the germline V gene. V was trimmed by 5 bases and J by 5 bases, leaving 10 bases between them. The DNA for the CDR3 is TGTGCCAGCAGTACCAGGGAAAACAATGAGCAGTTCTTC. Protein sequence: CASSTRENNEQFF.

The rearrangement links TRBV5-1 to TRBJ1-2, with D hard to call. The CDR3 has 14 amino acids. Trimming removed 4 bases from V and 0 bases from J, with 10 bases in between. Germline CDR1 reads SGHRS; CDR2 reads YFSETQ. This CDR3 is CASSPDGANYGYTF. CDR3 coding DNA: TGCGCCAGCAGCCCAGACGGAGCTAACTATGGCTACACCTTC.

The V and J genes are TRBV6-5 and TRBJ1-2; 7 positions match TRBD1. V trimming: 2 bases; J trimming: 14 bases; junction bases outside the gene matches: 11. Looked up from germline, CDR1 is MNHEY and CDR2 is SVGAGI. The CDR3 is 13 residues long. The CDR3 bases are TGTGCCAGCAGTTACACGGATGACAGGGAGTTTACCTTC. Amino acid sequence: CASSYTDDREFTF.

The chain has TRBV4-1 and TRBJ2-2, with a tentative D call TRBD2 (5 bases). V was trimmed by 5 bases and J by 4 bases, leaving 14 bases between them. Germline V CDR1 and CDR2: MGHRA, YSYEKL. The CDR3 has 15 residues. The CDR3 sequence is CASSLEAGRTGELFF. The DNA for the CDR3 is TGCGCCAGCAGCTTGGAGGCAGGCCGCACCGGGGAGCTGTTTTTT.

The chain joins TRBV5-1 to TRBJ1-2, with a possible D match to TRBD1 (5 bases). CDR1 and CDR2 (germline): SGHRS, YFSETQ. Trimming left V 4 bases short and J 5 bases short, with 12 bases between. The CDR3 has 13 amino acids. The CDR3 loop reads CASSPGDRYGYTF. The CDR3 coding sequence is TGCGCCAGCAGCCCGGGGGACCGGTATGGCTACACCTTC.

The CDR3 loop reads CASSSGTENSPLHF. CDR3 nucleotides: TGTGCCAGCAGCTCCGGGACAGAGAATTCACCCCTCCACTTT. The V and J genes are TRBV9 and TRBJ1-6, with 7 nucleotides matching TRBD1. Germline assignment: CDR1 SGDLS and CDR2 YYNGEE. The ends lost 4 bases at V and 7 bases at J; junction bases unmatched: 5. This CDR3 spans 14 amino acids.

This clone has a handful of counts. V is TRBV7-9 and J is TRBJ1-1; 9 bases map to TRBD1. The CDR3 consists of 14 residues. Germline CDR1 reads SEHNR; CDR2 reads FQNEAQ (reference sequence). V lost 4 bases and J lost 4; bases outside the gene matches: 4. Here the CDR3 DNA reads TGTGCCAGCAGCTCGGACAGGGGTTTCACTGAAGCTTTCTTT. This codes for CASSSDRGFTEAFF. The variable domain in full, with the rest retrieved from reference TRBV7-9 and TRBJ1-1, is DTGVSQNPRHKITKRGQNVTFRCDPISEHNRLYWYRQTLGQGPEFLTYFQNEAQLEKSRLLSDRFSAERPKGSFSTLEIQRTEQGDSAMYLCASSSDRGFTEAFFGQGTRLTVV.

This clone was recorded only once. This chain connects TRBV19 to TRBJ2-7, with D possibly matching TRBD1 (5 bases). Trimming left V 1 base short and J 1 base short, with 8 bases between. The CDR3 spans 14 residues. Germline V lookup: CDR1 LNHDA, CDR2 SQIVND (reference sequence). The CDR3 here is CASSIGQPSYEQYF. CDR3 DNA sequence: TGTGCCAGTAGTATAGGACAGCCGTCCTACGAGCAGTACTTC.

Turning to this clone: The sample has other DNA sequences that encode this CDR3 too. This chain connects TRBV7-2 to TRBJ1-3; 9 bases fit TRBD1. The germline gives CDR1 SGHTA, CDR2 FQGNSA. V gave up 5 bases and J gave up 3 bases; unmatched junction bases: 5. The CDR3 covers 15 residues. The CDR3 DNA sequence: TGTGCCAGCAGCGAACAGGGGGCTCATGGAAACACCATATATTTT. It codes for CASSEQGAHGNTIYF. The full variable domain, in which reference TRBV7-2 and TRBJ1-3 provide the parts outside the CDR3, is GAGVSQSPSNKVTEKGKDVELRCDPISGHTALYWYRQSLGQGLEFLIYFQGNSAPDKSGLPSDRFSAERTGGSVSTLTIQRTQQEDSAVYLCASSEQGAHGNTIYFGEGSWLTVV.

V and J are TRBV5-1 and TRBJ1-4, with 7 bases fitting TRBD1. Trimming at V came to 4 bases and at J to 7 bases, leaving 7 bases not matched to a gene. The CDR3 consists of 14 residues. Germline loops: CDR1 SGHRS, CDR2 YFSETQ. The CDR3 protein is CASSTGQRGEKLFF. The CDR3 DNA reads TGCGCCAGCAGCACGGGACAGAGGGGTGAAAAACTGTTTTTT.